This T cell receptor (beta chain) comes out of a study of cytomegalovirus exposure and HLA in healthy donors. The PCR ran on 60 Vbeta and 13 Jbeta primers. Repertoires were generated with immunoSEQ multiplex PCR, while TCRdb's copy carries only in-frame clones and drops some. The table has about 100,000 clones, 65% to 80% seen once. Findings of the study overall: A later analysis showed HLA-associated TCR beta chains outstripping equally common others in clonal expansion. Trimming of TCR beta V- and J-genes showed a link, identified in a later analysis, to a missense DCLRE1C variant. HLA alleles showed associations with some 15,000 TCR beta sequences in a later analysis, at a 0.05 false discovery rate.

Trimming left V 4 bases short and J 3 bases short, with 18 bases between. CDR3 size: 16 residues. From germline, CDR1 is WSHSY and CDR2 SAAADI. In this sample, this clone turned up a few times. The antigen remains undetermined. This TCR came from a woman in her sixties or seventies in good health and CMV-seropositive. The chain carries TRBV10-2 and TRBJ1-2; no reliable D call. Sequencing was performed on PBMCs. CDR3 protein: CASSVVLGVPHYGYTF. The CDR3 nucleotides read TGCGCCAGCAGTGTGGTTTTGGGAGTACCGCACTATGGCTACACCTTC.